The T cell receptor (beta chain) under discussion was sequenced for a study of cytomegalovirus exposure and HLA in healthy donors. V gave up 4 bases and J gave up 0 bases, with 14 bases separating them. The CDR3 has 16 residues. In germline, CDR1 is SGHNT, CDR2 YYREEE (reference sequence). TCRdb's copy holds only in-frame clones and misses some; the assay was immunoSEQ multiplex PCR. The sample yields 200,000 to 250,000 clones, over 75% seen once. This chain links TRBV5-4 with TRBJ2-1; D is ambiguous. The sample taken for sequencing was PBMCs. The sequence was collected from a young woman in good health and CMV-seropositive. DNA for the CDR3: TGTGCCAGCAGCGTCGCCTCTACGAGCTCCTACAATGAGCAGTTCTTC. Translated: CASSVASTSSYNEQFF.